This is a list of T cell receptor beta chains from one sample in a study of OX40 agonist ivuxolimab in advanced cancers. Sequencing was performed with immunoSEQ multiplex PCR; in TCRdb, only in-frame clones are kept and a portion is missing. This sample has about 60,000 clones, with around 89% found just once. The material was CD4+ or CD8+ T cells sorted from blood, obtained in a trial of the OX40 agonist ivuxolimab. The receptors derive from an adult with an advanced solid tumor such as melanoma, head and neck, liver or kidney cancer. Both conserved end residues are part of each CDR3. The D gene is left open where the match is weak. Expanded clones get a size class; other rows say once, few or many, or leave the size out.

J	D	V	size	DNA	CDR3
TRBJ2-5	TRBD2	TRBV5-4	NA	TGTGCCAGCAGCCTAAGCGGGGTCCAAGAGACCCAGTACTTC	CASSLSGVQETQYF
TRBJ2-7	NA	TRBV15	NA	TGTGCCACCAGCAGAGAGAGGACATGGGCCTACGAGCAGTACTTC	CATSRERTWAYEQYF
TRBJ1-2	NA	TRBV28	NA	TGTGCCAGCAGTGCGGTATGGACGCGAGATGGCTACACCTTC	CASSAVWTRDGYTF
TRBJ2-3	TRBD2	TRBV4-1	NA	TGCGCCAGCAGCCTAAGACTAGCGGGAGGCGGCACAGATACGCAGTATTTT	CASSLRLAGGGTDTQYF
TRBJ1-1	NA	TRBV9	once	TGTGCCAGCAGCGTAGCCCGGGGCCCTGAAGCTTTCTTT	CASSVARGPEAFF
TRBJ2-5	NA	TRBV6-5	NA	TGTGCCAGCAGTTTATTTAGCACAAGAGAGACCCAGTACTTC	CASSLFSTRETQYF
TRBJ1-5	NA	TRBV18	NA	TGTGCCAGCTCTCCGGGCAATGGGGATCAGCCCCAGCATTTT	CASSPGNGDQPQHF
TRBJ1-1	NA	TRBV5-1	once	TGCGCCAGCAGCTTGGACGGACTCATGAACACTGAAGCTTTCTTT	CASSLDGLMNTEAFF
TRBJ2-2	NA	TRBV30	NA	TGTGCCTGGAGTGTCTCGCAGGGGAGGGGTACCGGGGAGCTGTTTTTT	CAWSVSQGRGTGELFF
TRBJ2-2	TRBD2	TRBV28	NA	TGTGCCAGCAGTCTACACTCTAGCGGGAGTGACACCGGGGAGCTGTTTTTT	CASSLHSSGSDTGELFF
TRBJ1-1	TRBD1	TRBV10-2	NA	TGCGCCAGCAATCGTCAGGGGGCTGAAGCTTTCTTT	CASNRQGAEAFF
TRBJ1-1	TRBD1	TRBV19	NA	TGTGCCAGTAGTTCGGACAGGGTGAACACTGAAGCTTTCTTT	CASSSDRVNTEAFF